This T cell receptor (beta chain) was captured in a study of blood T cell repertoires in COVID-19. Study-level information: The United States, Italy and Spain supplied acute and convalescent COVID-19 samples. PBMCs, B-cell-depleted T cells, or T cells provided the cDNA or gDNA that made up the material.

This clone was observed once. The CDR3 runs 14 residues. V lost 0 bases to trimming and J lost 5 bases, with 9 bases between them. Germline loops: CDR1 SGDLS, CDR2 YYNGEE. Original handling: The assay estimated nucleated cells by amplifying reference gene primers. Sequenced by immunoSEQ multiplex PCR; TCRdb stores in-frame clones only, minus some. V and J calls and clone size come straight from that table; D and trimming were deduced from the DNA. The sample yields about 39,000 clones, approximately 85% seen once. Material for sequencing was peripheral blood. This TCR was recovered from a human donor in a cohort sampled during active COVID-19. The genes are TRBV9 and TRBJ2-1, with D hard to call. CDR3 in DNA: TGTGCCAGCAGCGTAGCTACAGCTAACAATGAGCAGTTCTTC. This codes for CASSVATANNEQFF. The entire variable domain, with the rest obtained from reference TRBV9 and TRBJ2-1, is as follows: DSGVTQTPKHLITATGQRVTLRCSPRSGDLSVYWYQQSLDQGLQFLIQYYNGEERAKGNILERFSAQQFPDLHSELNLSSLELGDSALYFCASSVATANNEQFFGPGTRLTVL.